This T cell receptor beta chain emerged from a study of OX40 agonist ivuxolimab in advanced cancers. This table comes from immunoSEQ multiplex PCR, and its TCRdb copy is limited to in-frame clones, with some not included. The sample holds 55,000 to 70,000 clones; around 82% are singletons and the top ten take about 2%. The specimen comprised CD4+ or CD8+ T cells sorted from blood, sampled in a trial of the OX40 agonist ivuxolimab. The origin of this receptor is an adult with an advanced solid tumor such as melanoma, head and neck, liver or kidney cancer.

For the CDR3, the DNA is TGTGCCAGCAGCTCCTCGGGGGCTCAGGAGACCCAGTACTTC. This translates into CASSSSGAQETQYF. The rearrangement links TRBV5-4 to TRBJ2-5; D possibly uses TRBD1 or TRBD2 (6 bases each). The CDR3 consists of 14 residues. With 3 bases removed from V and 5 bases from J, the gap between germline ends came to 14 bases. Germline CDR1 is SGHNT and CDR2 is YYREEE (reference sequence).